Listed below are T cell receptor beta chains from one sample, sequenced in a study of follicular helper T cells after annual influenza vaccination. Profiling relied on immunoSEQ multiplex PCR, and the TCRdb table lists in-frame clones only, not all of them. Of some 9,000 clones detected, 80% to 90% appear once; the ten largest clones hold more than 0.4%. The sequenced sample was CXCR5+ CD38- circulating T follicular helper cells from blood, obtained on the day of influenza vaccination. These receptors all come from an adult who received the influenza vaccine. The CDR3 runs from the conserved cysteine through the conserved F or W. D genes are given only for firm matches.

CDR3 protein	D gene	V gene
CASSLRGRYNEQFF	NA	TRBV5-8
CASSGGSRSSYNEQFF	NA	TRBV27
CASSLARSGERYEQYF	NA	TRBV11-3
CASSFGGLGTEAFF	NA	TRBV5-1
CASSREPLAGGENIQYF	TRBD2	TRBV7-6
CASSPPGLGREQFF	NA	TRBV28
CASSYEGGEGHEQFF	TRBD2	TRBV6-5
CASSLSRIGENEQYF	NA	TRBV27
CASSFVAGDGNTIYF	NA	TRBV19
CAWRDLGGEAFF	NA	TRBV30
CASSRQGTSYEQYF	TRBD1	TRBV7-9
CASSSRWGDTQYF	NA	TRBV9
CASSLDSGGYNEQFF	TRBD2	TRBV7-8
CASSLGLEAARSYGYTF	NA	TRBV5-8
CASSLWEASTDTQYF	NA	TRBV27
CANSWGQGSSGNTIYF	TRBD1	TRBV6-6
CASSRTTGSNQPQHF	NA	TRBV5-1
CAITGLAGVEQFF	TRBD2	TRBV10-3
CASSSFTGQGRDTQYF	TRBD1	TRBV7-9
CASSQDINTDQSNSPLHF	NA	TRBV4-3
CASSGDSSYNEQFF	TRBD1	TRBV5-1
CASSESEAGNTIYF	NA	TRBV2
CASSLRLAGLADTQYF	TRBD2	TRBV4-1
CASSDYRARYTF	NA	TRBV6-1
CASSGQRGANEKLFF	NA	TRBV6-1
CASSAELGQGNTIYF	NA	TRBV9
CASRKTDTQYF	NA	TRBV6-1
CASSFDRGYLFF	TRBD1	TRBV5-1
CASSSTGTSGNNEQFF	TRBD2	TRBV6-6
CASGQGLNSPLHF	TRBD1	TRBV5-1
CSVGIGQPLGIYEQYF	NA	TRBV29-1
CASSFQGNYGYTF	NA	TRBV5-6
CASSKDRSNTEAFF	NA	TRBV7-3
CASSRNDRDAGELFF	TRBD1	TRBV5-4
CASTPGSATDTQYF	NA	TRBV7-2
CASSSFRELHF	NA	TRBV7-2